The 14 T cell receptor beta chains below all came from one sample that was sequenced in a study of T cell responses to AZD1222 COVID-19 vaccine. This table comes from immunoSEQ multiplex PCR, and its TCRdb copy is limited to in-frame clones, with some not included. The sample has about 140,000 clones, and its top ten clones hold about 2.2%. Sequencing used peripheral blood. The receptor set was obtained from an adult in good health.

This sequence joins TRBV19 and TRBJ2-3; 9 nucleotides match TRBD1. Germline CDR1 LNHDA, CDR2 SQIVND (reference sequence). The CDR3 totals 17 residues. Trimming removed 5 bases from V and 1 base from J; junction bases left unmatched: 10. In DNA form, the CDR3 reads TGTGCCAGTAGTCCTCTTACAGGGGGCGCTGGCACAGATACGCAGTATTTT. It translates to CASSPLTGGAGTDTQYF.

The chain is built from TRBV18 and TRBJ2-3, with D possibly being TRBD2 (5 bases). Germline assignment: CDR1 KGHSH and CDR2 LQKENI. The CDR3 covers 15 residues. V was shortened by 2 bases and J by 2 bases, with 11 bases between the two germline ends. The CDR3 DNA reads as TGTGCCAGCTCACCAGTTGCGGGTGCCACAGATACGCAGTATTTT. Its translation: CASSPVAGATDTQYF.

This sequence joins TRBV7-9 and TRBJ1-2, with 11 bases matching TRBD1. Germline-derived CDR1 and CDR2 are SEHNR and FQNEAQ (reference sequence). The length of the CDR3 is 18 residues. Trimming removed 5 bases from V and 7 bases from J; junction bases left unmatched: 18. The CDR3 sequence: CASSLPPPPRDRGTGYTF. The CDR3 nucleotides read TGTGCCAGCAGCCTCCCGCCTCCCCCCCGGGACAGGGGGACTGGCTACACCTTC.

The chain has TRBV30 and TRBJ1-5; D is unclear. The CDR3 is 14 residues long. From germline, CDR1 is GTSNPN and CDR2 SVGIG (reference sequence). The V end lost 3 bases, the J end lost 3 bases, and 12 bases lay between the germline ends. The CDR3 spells CAWSLTYSNQPQHF. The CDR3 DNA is TGTGCCTGGAGCCTAACCTACTCCAATCAGCCCCAGCATTTT.

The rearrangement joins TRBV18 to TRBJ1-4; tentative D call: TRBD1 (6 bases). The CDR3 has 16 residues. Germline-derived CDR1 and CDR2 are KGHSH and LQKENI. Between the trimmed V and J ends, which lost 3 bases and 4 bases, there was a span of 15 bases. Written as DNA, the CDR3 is TGTGCCAGCTCACCCTTGGGAGCCAGGGGTAATGAAAAACTGTTTTTT. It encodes CASSPLGARGNEKLFF.

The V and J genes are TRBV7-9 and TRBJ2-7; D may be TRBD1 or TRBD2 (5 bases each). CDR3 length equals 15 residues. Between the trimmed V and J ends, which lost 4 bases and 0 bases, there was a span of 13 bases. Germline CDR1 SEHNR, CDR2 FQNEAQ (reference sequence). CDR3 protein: CASSSMGVSSYEQYF. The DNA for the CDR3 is TGTGCCAGCAGCTCTATGGGGGTCAGCTCCTACGAGCAGTACTTC.

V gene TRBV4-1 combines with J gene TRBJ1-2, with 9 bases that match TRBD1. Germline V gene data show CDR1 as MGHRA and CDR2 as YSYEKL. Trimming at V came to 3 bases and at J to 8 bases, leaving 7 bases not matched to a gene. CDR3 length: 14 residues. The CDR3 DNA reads TGCGCCAGCAGCCACGCCGGGACAGGGAGAGGCTACACCTTC. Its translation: CASSHAGTGRGYTF.

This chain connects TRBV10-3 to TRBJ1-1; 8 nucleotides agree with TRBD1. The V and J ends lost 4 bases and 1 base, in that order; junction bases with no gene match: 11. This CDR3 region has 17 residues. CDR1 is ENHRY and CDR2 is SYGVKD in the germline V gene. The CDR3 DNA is TGTGCCATCAGTGGCCCGGACAGGGTGAGGGGGAACACTGAAGCTTTCTTT. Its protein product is CAISGPDRVRGNTEAFF.

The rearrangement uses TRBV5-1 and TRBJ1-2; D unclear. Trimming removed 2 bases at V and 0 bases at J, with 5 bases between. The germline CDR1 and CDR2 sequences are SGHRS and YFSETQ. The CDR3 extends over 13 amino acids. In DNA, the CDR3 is TGCGCCAGCAGCTTTTACACTAACTATGGCTACACCTTC. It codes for CASSFYTNYGYTF.

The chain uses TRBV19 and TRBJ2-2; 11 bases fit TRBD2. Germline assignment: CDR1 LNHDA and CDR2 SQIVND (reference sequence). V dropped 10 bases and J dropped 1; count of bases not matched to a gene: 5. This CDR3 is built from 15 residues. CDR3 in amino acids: CATLSGGGNTGELFF. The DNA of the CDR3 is TGTGCCACCCTTAGCGGGGGGGGGAACACCGGGGAGCTGTTTTTT.

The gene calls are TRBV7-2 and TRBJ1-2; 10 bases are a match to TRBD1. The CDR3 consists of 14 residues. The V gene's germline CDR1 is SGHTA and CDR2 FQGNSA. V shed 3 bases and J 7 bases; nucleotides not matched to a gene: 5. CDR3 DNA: TGTGCCAGCAGCTTTAGACAGGGGGCGGGTGGCTACACCTTC. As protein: CASSFRQGAGGYTF.

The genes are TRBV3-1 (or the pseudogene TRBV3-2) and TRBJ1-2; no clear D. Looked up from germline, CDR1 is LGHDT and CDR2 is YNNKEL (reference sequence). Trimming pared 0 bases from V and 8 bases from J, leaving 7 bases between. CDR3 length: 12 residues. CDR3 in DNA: TGTGCCAGCAGCCAAGATCAGTGGGGCTACACCTTC. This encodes CASSQDQWGYTF.

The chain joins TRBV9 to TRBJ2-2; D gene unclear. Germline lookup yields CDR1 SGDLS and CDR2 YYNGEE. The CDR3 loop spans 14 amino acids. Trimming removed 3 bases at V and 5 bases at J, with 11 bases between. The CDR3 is CASSDGDVTGELFF. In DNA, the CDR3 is TGTGCCAGCAGCGATGGGGATGTTACCGGGGAGCTGTTTTTT.

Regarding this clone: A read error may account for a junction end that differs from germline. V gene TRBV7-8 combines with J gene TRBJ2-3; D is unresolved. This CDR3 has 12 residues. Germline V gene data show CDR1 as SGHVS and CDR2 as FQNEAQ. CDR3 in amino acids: CASSPQPTPATF. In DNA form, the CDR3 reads TGTGCCAGCAGCCCACAGCCTACCCCTGCCACTTTT.